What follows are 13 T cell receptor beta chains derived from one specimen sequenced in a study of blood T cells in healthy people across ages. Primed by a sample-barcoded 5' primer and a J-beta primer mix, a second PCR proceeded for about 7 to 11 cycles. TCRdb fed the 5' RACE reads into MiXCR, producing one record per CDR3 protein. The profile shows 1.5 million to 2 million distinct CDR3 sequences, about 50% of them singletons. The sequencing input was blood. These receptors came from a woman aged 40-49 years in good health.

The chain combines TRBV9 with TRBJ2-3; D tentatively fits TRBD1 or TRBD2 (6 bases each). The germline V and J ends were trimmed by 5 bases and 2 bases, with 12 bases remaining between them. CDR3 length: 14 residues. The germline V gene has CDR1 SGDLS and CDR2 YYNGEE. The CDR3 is CASSRSGATDTQYF. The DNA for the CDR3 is TGTGCCAGCAGTCGATCGGGGGCCACAGATACGCAGTATTTT.

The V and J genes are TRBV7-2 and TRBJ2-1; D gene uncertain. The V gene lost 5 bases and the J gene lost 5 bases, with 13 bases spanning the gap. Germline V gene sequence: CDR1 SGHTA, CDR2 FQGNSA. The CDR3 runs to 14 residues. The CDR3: CASSPNDRDNEQFF. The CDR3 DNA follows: TGTGCCAGCAGCCCAAACGATAGGGACAATGAGCAGTTCTTC.

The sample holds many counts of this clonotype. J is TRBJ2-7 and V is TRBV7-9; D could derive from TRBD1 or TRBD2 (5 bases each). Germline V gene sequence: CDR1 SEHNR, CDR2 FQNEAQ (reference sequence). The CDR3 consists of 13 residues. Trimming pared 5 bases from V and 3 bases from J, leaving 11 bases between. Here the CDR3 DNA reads TGTGCCAGCAGCACCGGGACCAGCTACGAGCAGTACTTC. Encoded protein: CASSTGTSYEQYF.

The CDR3: CASSLEGGQGLTYEQYF. In DNA, the CDR3 is TGTGCCAGCAGCTTAGAGGGGGGGCAGGGTCTTACCTACGAGCAGTACTTC. The V gene is TRBV7-9, the J gene TRBJ2-7, with D possibly being TRBD2 (7 bases). V lost 1 base, J lost 2 bases, and 18 bases lay in between. CDR3 size: 17 residues. Germline assignment: CDR1 SEHNR and CDR2 FQNEAQ (reference sequence).

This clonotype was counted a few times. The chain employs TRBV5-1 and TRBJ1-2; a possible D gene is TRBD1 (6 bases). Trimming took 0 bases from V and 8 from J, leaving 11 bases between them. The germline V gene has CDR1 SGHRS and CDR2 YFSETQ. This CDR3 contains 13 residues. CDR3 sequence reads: CASSLEGVEGYTF. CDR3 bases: TGCGCCAGCAGCTTGGAGGGGGTGGAGGGCTACACCTTC.

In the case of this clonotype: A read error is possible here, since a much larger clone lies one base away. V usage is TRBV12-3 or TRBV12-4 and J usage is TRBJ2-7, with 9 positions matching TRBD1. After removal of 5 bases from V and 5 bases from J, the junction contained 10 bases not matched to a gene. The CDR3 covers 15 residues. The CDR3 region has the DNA TGTGCCAGCAGTCCGGGACAGGGTACTTCCGACGAGCAGTACTTC. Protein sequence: CASSPGQGTSDEQYF.

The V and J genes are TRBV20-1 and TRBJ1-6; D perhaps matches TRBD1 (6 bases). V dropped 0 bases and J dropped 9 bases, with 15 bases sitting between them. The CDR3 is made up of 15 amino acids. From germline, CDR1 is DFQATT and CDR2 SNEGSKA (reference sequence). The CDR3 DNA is TGCAGTGCTAGAGATCTTGGAGGGGGAAGTTCACCCCTCCACTTT. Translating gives CSARDLGGGSSPLHF.

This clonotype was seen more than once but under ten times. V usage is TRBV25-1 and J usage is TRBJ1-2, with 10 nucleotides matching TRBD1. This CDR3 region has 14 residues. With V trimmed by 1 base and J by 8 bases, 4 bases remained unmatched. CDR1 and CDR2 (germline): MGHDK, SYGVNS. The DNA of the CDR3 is TGTGCCAGCAGTGAATTGGGGGACAGGGGCGGCTACACCTTC. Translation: CASSELGDRGGYTF.

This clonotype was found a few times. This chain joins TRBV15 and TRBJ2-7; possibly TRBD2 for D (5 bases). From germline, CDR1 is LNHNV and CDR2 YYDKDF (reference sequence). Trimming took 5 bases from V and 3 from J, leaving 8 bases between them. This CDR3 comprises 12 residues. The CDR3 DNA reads TGTGCCACCAGCGGAGGTCTCTACGAGCAGTACTTC. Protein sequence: CATSGGLYEQYF.

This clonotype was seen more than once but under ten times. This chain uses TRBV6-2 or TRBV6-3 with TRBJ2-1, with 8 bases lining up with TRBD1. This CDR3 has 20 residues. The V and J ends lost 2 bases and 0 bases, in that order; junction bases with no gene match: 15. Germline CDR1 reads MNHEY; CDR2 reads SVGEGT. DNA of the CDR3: TGTGCCAGCAGTTACCCTTCAGGGGGCGCGGCGGGGAGCTCCTACAATGAGCAGTTCTTC. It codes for CASSYPSGGAAGSSYNEQFF.

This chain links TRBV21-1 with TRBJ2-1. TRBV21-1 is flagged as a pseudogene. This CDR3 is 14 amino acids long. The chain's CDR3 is CASIDTEKNNEQFF. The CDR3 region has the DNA TGTGCCAGCATAGACACTGAGAAAAACAATGAGCAGTTCTTC.

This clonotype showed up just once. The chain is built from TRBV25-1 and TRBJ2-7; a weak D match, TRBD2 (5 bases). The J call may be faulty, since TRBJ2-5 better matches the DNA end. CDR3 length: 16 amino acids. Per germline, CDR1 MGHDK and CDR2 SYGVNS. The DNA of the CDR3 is TGTGCCAGCAGTGAAGGCCCACAACTAGGGTTGGAGACCCAGTACTTC. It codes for CASSEGPQLGLETQYF.

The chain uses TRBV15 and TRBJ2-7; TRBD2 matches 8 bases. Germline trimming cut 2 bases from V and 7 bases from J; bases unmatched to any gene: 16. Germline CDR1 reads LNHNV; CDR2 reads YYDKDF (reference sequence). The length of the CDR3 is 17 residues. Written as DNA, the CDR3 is TGTGCCACCAGCAGACCCACTAGCGGAAGACCAAACAATGAGCAGTACTTC. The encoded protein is CATSRPTSGRPNNEQYF. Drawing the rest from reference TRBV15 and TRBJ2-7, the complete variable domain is DAMVIQNPRYQVTQFGKPVTLSCSQTLNHNVMYWYQQKSSQAPKLLFHYYDKDFNNEADTPDNFQSRRPNTSFCFLDIRSPGLGDTAMYLCATSRPTSGRPNNEQYFGPGTRLTVT.